This T cell receptor (beta chain) was recorded in a study of T cell repertoires in cytomegalovirus infection. Whole-study results and caveats: HLA-C-restricted CMV clonotypes gave the most frequent clonotype in two of eight donors.

TCRdb used MiXCR to reprocess the reads, holding one entry per CDR3 protein. The sample records approximately 190,000 distinct CDR3 sequences, approximately 28% being singletons. Germline loops: CDR1 MDHEN, CDR2 SYDVKM. Between the trimmed V and J ends, which lost 7 bases and 5 bases, there was a span of 11 bases. The CDR3 consists of 13 residues. In regard to this clonotype: Its antigen remains unknown.

The sequencing sample was made of PBMCs. This clonotype was obtained from a human donor in good health (CMV status not recorded). Some clones in this sample may be carry-over from other donors' samples. V is TRBV28 and J is TRBJ1-4; no definite D call. The CDR3 reads CASISTSNEKLFF. The CDR3 DNA reads TGTGCCAGCATTTCGACCTCAAATGAAAAACTGTTTTTT.